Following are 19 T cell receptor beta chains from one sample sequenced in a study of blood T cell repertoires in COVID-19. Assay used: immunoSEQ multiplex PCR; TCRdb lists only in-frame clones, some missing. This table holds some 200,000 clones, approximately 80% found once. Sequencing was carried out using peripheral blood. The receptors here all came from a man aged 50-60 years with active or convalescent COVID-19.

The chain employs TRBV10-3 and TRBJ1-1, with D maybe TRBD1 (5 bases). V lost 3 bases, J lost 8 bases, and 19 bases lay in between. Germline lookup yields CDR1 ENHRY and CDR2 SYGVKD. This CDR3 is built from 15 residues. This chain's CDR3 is CAISEFFSGGEEAFF. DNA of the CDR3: TGTGCCATCAGTGAATTCTTTTCCGGGGGGGAAGAAGCTTTCTTT.

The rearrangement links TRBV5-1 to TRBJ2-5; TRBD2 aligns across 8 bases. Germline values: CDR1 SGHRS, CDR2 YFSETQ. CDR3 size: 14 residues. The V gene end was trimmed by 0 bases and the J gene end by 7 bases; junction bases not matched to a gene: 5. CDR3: CASSLDAGGGTQYF. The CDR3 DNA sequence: TGCGCCAGCAGCTTGGACGCGGGAGGAGGGACCCAGTACTTC. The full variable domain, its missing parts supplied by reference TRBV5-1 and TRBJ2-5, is KAGVTQTPRYLIKTRGQQVTLSCSPISGHRSVSWYQQTPGQGLQFLFEYFSETQRNKGNFPGRFSGRQFSNSRSEMNVSTLELGDSALYLCASSLDAGGGTQYFGPGTRLLVL.

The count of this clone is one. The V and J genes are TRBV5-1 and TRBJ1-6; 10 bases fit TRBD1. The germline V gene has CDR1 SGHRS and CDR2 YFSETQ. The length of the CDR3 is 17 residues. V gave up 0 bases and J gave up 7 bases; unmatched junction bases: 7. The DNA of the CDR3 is TGCGCCAGCAGCTTGGAGCCTTTGGGACAGGGGAATTCACCCCTCCACTTT. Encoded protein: CASSLEPLGQGNSPLHF.

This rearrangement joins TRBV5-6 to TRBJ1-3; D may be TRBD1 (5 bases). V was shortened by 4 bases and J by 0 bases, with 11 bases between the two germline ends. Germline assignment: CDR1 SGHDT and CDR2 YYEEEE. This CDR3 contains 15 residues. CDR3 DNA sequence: TGTGCCAGCAGCCCGGGAGGGGCCTCTGGAAACACCATATATTTT. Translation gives CASSPGGASGNTIYF.

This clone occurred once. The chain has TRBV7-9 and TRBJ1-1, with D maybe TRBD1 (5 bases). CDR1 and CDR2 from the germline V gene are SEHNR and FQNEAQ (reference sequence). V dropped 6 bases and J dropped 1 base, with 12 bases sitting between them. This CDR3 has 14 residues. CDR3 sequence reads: CASRRGEANTEAFF. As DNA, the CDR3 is TGTGCCAGCAGGAGAGGGGAGGCGAACACTGAAGCTTTCTTT. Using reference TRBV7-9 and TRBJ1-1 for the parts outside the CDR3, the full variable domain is DTGVSQNPRHKITKRGQNVTFRCDPISEHNRLYWYRQTLGQGPEFLTYFQNEAQLEKSRLLSDRFSAERPKGSFSTLEIQRTEQGDSAMYLCASRRGEANTEAFFGQGTRLTVV.

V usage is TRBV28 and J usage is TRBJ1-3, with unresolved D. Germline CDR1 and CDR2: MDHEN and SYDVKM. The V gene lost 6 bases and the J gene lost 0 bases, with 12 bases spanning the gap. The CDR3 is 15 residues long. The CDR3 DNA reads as TGTGCCAGCAGCCCCGAAATGAGCTCTGGAAACACCATATATTTT. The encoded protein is CASSPEMSSGNTIYF. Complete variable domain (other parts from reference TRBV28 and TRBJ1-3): DVKVTQSSRYLVKRTGEKVFLECVQDMDHENMFWYRQDPGLGLRLIYFSYDVKMKEKGDIPEGYSVSREKKERFSLILESASTNQTSMYLCASSPEMSSGNTIYFGEGSWLTVV.

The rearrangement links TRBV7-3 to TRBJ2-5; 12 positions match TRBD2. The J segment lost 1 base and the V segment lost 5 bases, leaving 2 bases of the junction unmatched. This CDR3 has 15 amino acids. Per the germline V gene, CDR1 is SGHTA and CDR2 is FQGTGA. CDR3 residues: CASSPSGGAQETQYF. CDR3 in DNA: TGTGCCAGCAGCCCTAGCGGGGGGGCCCAAGAGACCCAGTACTTC.

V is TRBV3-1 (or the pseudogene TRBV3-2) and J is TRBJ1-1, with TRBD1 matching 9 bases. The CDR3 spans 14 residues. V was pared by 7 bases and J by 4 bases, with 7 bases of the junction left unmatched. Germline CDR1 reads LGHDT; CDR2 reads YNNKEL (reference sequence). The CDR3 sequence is CASTLTGGGTEAFF. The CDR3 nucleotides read TGTGCCAGCACCCTGACAGGGGGAGGCACTGAAGCTTTCTTT.

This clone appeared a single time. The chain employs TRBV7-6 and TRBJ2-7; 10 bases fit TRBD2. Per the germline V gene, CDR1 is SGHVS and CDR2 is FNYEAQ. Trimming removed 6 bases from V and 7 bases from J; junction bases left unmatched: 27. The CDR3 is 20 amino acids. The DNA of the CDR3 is TGTGCCAGCAGTTCAGGGAGTTCCGGGACTAGCGAGACAAAACCGTGGGAGCAGTACTTC. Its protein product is CASSSGSSGTSETKPWEQYF.

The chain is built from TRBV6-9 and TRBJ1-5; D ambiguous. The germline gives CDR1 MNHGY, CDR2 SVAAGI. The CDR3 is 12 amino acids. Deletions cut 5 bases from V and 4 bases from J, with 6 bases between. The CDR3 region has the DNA TGTGCCAGCAGTCGAGTGAATCAGCCCCAGCATTTT. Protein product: CASSRVNQPQHF.

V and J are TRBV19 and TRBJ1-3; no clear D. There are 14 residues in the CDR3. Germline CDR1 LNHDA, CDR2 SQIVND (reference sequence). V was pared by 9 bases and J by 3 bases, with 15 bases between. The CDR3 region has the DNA TGTGCCAGCTCAAAGAGGGCGGATGGAAACACCATATATTTT. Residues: CASSKRADGNTIYF.

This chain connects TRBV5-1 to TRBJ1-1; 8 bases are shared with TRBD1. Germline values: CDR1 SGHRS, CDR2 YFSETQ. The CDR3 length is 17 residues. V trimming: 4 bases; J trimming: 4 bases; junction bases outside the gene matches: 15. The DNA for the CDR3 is TGCGCCAGCAGCGCATTCCCGACAGGGGTCGGAGGCACTGAAGCTTTCTTT. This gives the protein CASSAFPTGVGGTEAFF.

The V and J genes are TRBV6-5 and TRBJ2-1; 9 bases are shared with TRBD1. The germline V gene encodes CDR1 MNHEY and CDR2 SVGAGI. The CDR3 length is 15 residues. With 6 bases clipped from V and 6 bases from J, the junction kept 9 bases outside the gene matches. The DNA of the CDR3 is TGTGCCAGCAGGCGTCCGGGACAGGGTATCAATGAGCAGTTCTTC. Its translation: CASRRPGQGINEQFF.

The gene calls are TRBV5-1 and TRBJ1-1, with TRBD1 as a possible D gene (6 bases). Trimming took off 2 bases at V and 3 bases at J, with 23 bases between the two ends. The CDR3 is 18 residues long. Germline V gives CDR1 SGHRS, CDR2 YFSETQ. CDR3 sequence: CASSLSTYYRVEDTEAFF. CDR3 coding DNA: TGCGCCAGCAGCTTATCGACCTACTACAGGGTTGAGGACACTGAAGCTTTCTTT. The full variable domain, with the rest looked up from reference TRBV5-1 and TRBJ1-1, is KAGVTQTPRYLIKTRGQQVTLSCSPISGHRSVSWYQQTPGQGLQFLFEYFSETQRNKGNFPGRFSGRQFSNSRSEMNVSTLELGDSALYLCASSLSTYYRVEDTEAFFGQGTRLTVV.

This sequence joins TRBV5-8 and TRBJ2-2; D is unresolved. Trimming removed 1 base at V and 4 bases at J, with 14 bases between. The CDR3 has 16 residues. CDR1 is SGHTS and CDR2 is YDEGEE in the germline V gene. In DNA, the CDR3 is TGTGCCAGCAGCTTGAGGATTCCGGAGCCCACCGGGGAGCTGTTTTTT. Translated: CASSLRIPEPTGELFF.

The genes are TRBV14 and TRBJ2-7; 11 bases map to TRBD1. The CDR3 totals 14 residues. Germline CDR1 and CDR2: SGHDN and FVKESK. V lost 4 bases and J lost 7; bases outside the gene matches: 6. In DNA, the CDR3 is TGTGCCAGCAGCCGTCCCGGGACAGGGGGAGAGCAGTACTTC. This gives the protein CASSRPGTGGEQYF.

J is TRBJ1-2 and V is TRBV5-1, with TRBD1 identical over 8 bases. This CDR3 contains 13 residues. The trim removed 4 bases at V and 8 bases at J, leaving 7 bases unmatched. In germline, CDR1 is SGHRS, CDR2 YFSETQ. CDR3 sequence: CASSEGTGAGYTF. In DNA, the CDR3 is TGCGCCAGCAGCGAGGGGACAGGCGCCGGCTACACCTTC.

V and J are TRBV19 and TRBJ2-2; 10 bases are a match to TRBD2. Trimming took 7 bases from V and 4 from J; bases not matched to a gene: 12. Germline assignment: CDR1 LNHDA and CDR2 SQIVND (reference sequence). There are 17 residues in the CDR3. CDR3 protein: CASKKKAGGPGTGELFF. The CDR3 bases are TGTGCCAGTAAAAAAAAAGCGGGAGGGCCGGGCACCGGGGAGCTGTTTTTT.

The CDR3: CASSLMPQGARSPLHF. The CDR3 coding sequence is TGTGCCAGCAGCTTAATGCCGCAGGGGGCTCGATCACCCCTCCACTTT. The rearrangement links TRBV7-2 to TRBJ1-6, with 8 bases matching TRBD1. CDR1 is SGHTA and CDR2 is FQGNSA in the germline V gene. Trimming took 2 bases from V and 10 from J; bases not matched to a gene: 10. The CDR3 spans 16 residues.